This T cell receptor beta chain was recovered during a study of CD8 T cells in ankylosing spondylitis. General study results and limits: Several highly homologous variants formed a TCR beta motif that appeared characteristic of ankylosing spondylitis blood.

TCRdb redid the calling of the 5' RACE reads with MiXCR, one entry per CDR3 protein. Here the sample spans a few hundred thousand distinct CDR3 sequences, approximately 20% being singletons. This clonotype was detected a few times. What it binds is unknown. This receptor was identified in a male donor with ankylosing spondylitis. Sequenced input: blood, either unsorted or a sorted T cell fraction (not recorded which).

Here the CDR3 DNA reads TGTGCCACCAACTTGTCTGGGGCCAACGTCCTGACTTTC. Amino acid sequence: CATNLSGANVLTF. The chain combines TRBV28 with TRBJ2-6; no definite D call. The CDR3 consists of 13 residues. With 10 bases removed from V and 1 base from J, the gap between germline ends came to 8 bases. Germline CDR1 reads MDHEN; CDR2 reads SYDVKM.